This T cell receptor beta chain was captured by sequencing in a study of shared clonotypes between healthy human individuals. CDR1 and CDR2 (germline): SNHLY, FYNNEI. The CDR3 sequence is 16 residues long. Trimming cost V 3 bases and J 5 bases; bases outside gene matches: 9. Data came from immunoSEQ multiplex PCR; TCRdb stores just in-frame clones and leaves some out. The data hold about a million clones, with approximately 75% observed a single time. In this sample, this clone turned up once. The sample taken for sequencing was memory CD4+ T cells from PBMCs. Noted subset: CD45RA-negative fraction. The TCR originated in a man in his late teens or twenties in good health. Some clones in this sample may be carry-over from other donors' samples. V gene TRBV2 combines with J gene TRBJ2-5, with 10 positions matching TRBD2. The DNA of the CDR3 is TGTGCCAGCAGTGAGGGGAGCGGGAGGGCCAGGGAGACCCAGTACTTC. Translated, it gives CASSEGSGRARETQYF.